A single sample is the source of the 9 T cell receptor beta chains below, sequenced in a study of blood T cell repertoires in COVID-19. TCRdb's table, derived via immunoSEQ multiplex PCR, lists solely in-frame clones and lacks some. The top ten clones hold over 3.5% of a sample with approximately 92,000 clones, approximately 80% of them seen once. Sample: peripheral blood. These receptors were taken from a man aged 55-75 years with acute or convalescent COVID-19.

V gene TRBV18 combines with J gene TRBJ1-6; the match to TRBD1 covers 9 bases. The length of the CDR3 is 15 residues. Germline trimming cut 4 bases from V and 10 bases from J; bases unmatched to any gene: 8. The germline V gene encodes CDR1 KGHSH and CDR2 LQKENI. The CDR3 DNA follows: TGTGCCAGCTCACTAGAACAGGGGGCAGGGTCACCCCTCCACTTT. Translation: CASSLEQGAGSPLHF.

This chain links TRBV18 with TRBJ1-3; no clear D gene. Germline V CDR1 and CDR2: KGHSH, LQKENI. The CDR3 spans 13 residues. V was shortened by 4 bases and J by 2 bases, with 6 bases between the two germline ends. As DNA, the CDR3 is TGTGCCAGCTCACTTGACACTGGAAACACCATATATTTT. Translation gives CASSLDTGNTIYF.

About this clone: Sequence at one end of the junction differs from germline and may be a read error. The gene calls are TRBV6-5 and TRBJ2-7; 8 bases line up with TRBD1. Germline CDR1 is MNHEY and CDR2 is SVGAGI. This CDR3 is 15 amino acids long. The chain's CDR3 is CASSDSGTGGYEQYF. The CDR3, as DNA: TGTGCCAGCAGTGACTCCGGGACAGGCGGATACGAGCAGTACTTC.

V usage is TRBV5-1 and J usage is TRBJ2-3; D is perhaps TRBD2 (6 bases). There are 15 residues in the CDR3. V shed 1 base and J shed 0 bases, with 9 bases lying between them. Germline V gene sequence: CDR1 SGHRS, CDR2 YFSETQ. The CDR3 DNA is TGCGCCAGCAGCTTGACCGGGACTAGCACAGATACGCAGTATTTT. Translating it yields CASSLTGTSTDTQYF.

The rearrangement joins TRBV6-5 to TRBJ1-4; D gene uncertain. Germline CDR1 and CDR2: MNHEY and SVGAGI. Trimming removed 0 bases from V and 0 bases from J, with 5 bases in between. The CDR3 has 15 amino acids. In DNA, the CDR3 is TGTGCCAGCAGTTACTCGCCTACAACTAATGAAAAACTGTTTTTT. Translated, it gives CASSYSPTTNEKLFF.

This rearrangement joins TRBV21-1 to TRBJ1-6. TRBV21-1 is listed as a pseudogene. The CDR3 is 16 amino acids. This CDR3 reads CASSKERERFNSPLHF. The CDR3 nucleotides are TGTGCCAGCAGCAAAGAAAGAGAACGGTTTAATTCACCCCTCCACTTT.

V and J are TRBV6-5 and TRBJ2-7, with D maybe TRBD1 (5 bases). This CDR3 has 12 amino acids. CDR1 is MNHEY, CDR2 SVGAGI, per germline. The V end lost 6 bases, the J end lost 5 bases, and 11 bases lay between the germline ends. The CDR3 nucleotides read TGTGCCAGCAGCCAGGGAATAAACGAGCAGTACTTC. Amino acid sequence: CASSQGINEQYF.

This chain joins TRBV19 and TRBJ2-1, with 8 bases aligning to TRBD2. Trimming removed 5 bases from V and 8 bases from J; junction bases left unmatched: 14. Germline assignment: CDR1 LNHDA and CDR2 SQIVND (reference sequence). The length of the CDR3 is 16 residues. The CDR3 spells CASSPGSTSERDEQFF. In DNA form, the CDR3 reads TGTGCCAGTAGTCCTGGGTCGACTAGCGAAAGGGATGAGCAGTTCTTC.

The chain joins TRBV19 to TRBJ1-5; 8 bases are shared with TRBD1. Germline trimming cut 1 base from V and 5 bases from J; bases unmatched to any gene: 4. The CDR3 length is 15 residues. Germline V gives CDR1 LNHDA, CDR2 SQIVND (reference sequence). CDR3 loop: CASSIGTRGHQPQHF. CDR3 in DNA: TGTGCCAGTAGTATAGGTACCAGGGGGCATCAGCCCCAGCATTTT. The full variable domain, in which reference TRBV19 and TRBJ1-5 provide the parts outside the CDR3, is DGGITQSPKYLFRKEGQNVTLSCEQNLNHDAMYWYRQDPGQGLRLIYYSQIVNDFQKGDIAEGYSVSREKKESFPLTVTSAQKNPTAFYLCASSIGTRGHQPQHFGDGTRLSIL.